The count of the clone carrying this TCR beta chain is one. Its matching antigen is unknown. Diagnoses rested on clinical symptoms, serum thyroxine and TRAb, thyroid ultrasound and orbital computed tomography. This sample is drawn from a study of T cells in Graves' hyperthyroidism and ophthalmopathy. The overall study: Peripheral blood was taken when the disease was first diagnosed, before any treatment began. Broader study findings: The blood repertoire included most of the expanded thyroid clonotypes above 0.001.

Authors of the study amplified TCR beta CDR3 regions from RNA transcripts. HTBI primers were the set used in a first-round RT-PCR of the TCR CDR3. TCRdb ran MiXCR on the multiplex PCR reads and lists one entry per CDR3 protein. Of 450,000 to 500,000 distinct CDR3 sequences listed, approximately 23% are singletons. V lost 7 bases and J lost 6, with 16 bases in between. The CDR3 sequence is 14 residues long. The chain couples TRBV12-3 or TRBV12-4 to TRBJ2-1, with TRBD1 as a possible D gene (5 bases). Sequencing used blood. This clonotype was obtained from a woman aged 70-85 years with Graves' ophthalmopathy. This CDR3 reads CASTLTGFFNEQFF. CDR3 DNA: TGTGCCAGCACTCTAACAGGATTTTTCAATGAGCAGTTCTTC.